These 25 T cell receptor beta chains came from one sample sequenced in a study of spatial heterogeneity in lung cancer. Notes on the study in general: The number of expanded tumor alpha and beta chains correlated with mutation number.

Time point specified: sample taken at primary tumor resection. Antigens of these TCRs are unknown. TCRdb reprocessed the 5' RACE reads via MiXCR and lists one record per CDR3 protein. This sample yields roughly 4,000 distinct CDR3 sequences, of which 4.5% to 5.5% are seen a single time; less than 40% belongs to the top ten. This material consisted of lung tumor tissue, taken at surgery. These receptors were obtained from a female donor with early-stage non-small cell lung cancer.

This clonotype is classed as medium-sized. Within a library made for alpha chains, this beta chain is off target, and its count is uninformative. In DNA, the CDR3 is TGTGCCAGCAGCCAAGAAGGGCTAGCGGGGGCTGGGGAGACCCAGTACTTC. This translates into CASSQEGLAGAGETQYF. The chain links TRBV3-1 to TRBJ2-5, with 10 bases identical to TRBD2. J gave up 5 bases and V 0 bases, and 9 bases lay outside the gene matches. There are 17 residues in the CDR3. CDR1 and CDR2 (germline): LGHDT, YNNKEL (reference sequence).

Within the sample, this clonotype is medium-sized. This beta chain is an off-target read within a library intended for alpha chains, so its frequency means little. The CDR3 loop is CASSLMGARGNTIYF. The CDR3 DNA is TGTGCCAGCAGCTTAATGGGGGCGCGAGGAAACACCATATATTTT. The chain couples TRBV11-2 to TRBJ1-3; D might be TRBD1 (6 bases). The CDR3 length is 15 residues. Trimming pared 2 bases from V and 4 bases from J, leaving 12 bases between. Germline CDR1 SGHAT, CDR2 FQNNGV. The full variable domain, completed using reference TRBV11-2 and TRBJ1-3, is EAGVAQSPRYKIIEKRQSVAFWCNPISGHATLYWYQQILGQGPKLLIQFQNNGVVDDSQLPKDRFSAERLKGVDSTLKIQPAKLEDSAVYLCASSLMGARGNTIYFGEGSWLTVV.

This clonotype rates as medium-sized. For a library built for alpha chains, this beta chain is a stray read; little rests on its size. The V gene is TRBV20-1, the J gene TRBJ2-1; no clear D. Germline V gives CDR1 DFQATT, CDR2 SNEGSKA (reference sequence). This CDR3 has 15 residues. Trimming stripped 2 bases from V and 0 bases from J, with 11 bases between. The DNA of the CDR3 is TGCAGTGCTAGATTTGGCGGAAACTCCTACAATGAGCAGTTCTTC. It encodes CSARFGGNSYNEQFF.

By share of the sample, this clonotype is medium-sized. The library was designed around alpha chains, so this beta chain is a stray read whose abundance carries little weight. The chain has TRBV7-2 and TRBJ2-3; 8 bases line up with TRBD2. Germline-derived CDR1 and CDR2 are SGHTA and FQGNSA. J gave up 4 bases and V 5 bases, and 5 bases lay outside the gene matches. This CDR3 region has 14 residues. The CDR3 DNA reads TGTGCCAGCAGCAAAGCGGGGGCCGCAGATACGCAGTATTTT. Translated, it gives CASSKAGAADTQYF. The variable domain in full, with the rest retrieved from reference TRBV7-2 and TRBJ2-3, is GAGVSQSPSNKVTEKGKDVELRCDPISGHTALYWYRQSLGQGLEFLIYFQGNSAPDKSGLPSDRFSAERTGGSVSTLTIQRTQQEDSAVYLCASSKAGAADTQYFGPGTRLTVL.

This clonotype is labeled medium-sized. Being off target in a library aimed at alpha chains, this beta chain has a size of little meaning. The J gene is TRBJ2-7, the V gene TRBV10-2; D uncertain. Deletions cut 2 bases from V and 5 bases from J, with 4 bases between. Germline CDR1 and CDR2: WSHSY and SAAADI. This CDR3 is 11 amino acids long. CDR3 nucleotides: TGCGCCAGCAGTGAGGGAGACGAGCAGTACTTC. Protein: CASSEGDEQYF.

This clonotype was counted ten times or more. Since the library was made to target alpha chains, this beta chain is a stray read and its abundance is not meaningful. The J gene is TRBJ1-5, the V gene TRBV18; unclear D gene. The V end was cut by 2 bases, the J end by 5 bases, with 7 bases between. Germline assignment: CDR1 KGHSH and CDR2 LQKENI. This CDR3 has 13 residues. The chain's CDR3 is CASSPTTYQPQHF. The CDR3 DNA reads TGTGCCAGCTCACCAACCACTTATCAGCCCCAGCATTTT.

This clonotype is medium-sized in the sample. This beta chain turned up in a library designed for alpha chains; as an off-target read, its abundance says little. This chain links TRBV28 with TRBJ1-2; 8 bases are a match to TRBD1. This CDR3 is 13 amino acids long. Germline V gene data show CDR1 as MDHEN and CDR2 as SYDVKM. J gave up 4 bases and V 6 bases, and 4 bases lay outside the gene matches. CDR3 sequence (DNA): TGTGCCAGCAGACACGGGACAGGCTATGGCTACACCTTC. This codes for CASRHGTGYGYTF.

As regards this clonotype: This sequence may be a read error, since a much larger clone differs from it by one base. Being off target in a library aimed at alpha chains, this beta chain has a size of little meaning. The CDR3 DNA follows: TGTGCCAGCAGCTTCATGGGAGGGTTCAAAGATACGCAGTATTTT. Translated: CASSFMGGFKDTQYF. The rearrangement joins TRBV11-2 to TRBJ2-3, with 7 bases fitting TRBD2. J lost 5 bases, V lost 3 bases, and 8 bases had no gene match. Germline V CDR1 and CDR2: SGHAT, FQNNGV. The CDR3 contains 15 residues.

Regarding this clonotype: Because this beta chain is a stray read in a library intended to capture alpha chains, its abundance should not be given much weight. The rearrangement uses TRBV6-1 and TRBJ1-2; D may be TRBD1 (6 bases). The V end lost 2 bases, the J end lost 3 bases, and 16 bases lay between the germline ends. This CDR3 is 16 amino acids long. Germline V lookup: CDR1 MNHNS, CDR2 SASEGT. The CDR3 coding sequence is TGTGCCAGCAGTGAATTCCGACAGACAGGCGACTATGGCTACACCTTC. It yields the protein CASSEFRQTGDYGYTF.

This clonotype is classed as medium-sized (0.01 to 0.1%). This beta chain is a stray read from a library made for alpha chains; its abundance is not meaningful. The chain recombines TRBV6-2 or TRBV6-3 with TRBJ1-2, with a tentative D call TRBD1 (5 bases). The CDR3 extends over 13 amino acids. The V gene's germline CDR1 is MNHEY and CDR2 SVGEGT. Trimming took 7 bases from V and 4 from J, leaving 13 bases between them. The DNA of the CDR3 is TGTGCCAGCACGAAGGACAAGTCCTATGGCTACACCTTC. Its protein is CASTKDKSYGYTF.

This clonotype rates as large (0.1 to 1%). This beta chain is a stray read from a library made for alpha chains; its abundance is not meaningful. This chain links TRBV11-1 with TRBJ2-1; D is unresolved. Trimming shortened V by 4 bases and J by 7 bases, and 17 bases separated the two germline ends. CDR1 and CDR2 from the germline V gene are SGHAT and FQDESV (reference sequence). The CDR3 loop spans 15 amino acids. As DNA, the CDR3 is TGTGCCAGCAGCTCGGGCCCTATCTATCGTAATGAGCAGTTCTTC. Residues: CASSSGPIYRNEQFF. Supplemented by reference TRBV11-1 and TRBJ2-1, the full variable domain reads EAEVAQSPRYKITEKSQAVAFWCDPISGHATLYWYRQILGQGPELLVQFQDESVVDDSQLPKDRFSAERLKGVDSTLKIQPAELGDSAMYLCASSSGPIYRNEQFFGPGTRLTVL.

This clonotype was detected ten times or more. Because this beta chain is a stray read in a library intended to capture alpha chains, its abundance should not be given much weight. The V gene is TRBV11-2, the J gene TRBJ2-1; D is perhaps TRBD2 (6 bases). This CDR3 is built from 14 residues. V lost 5 bases and J lost 5, with 13 bases in between. From germline, CDR1 is SGHAT and CDR2 FQNNGV. CDR3 coding DNA: TGTGCCAGCAGCCTGACTAGTCCTGACAATGAGCAGTTCTTC. Its translation is CASSLTSPDNEQFF.

In its sample, this clonotype ranks as medium-sized (0.01 to 0.1%). As an off-target read in a library built for alpha chains, this beta chain has a frequency of little significance. This rearrangement joins TRBV29-1 to TRBJ2-3; 7 bases are shared with TRBD1. The V and J ends lost 2 bases and 5 bases, in that order; junction bases with no gene match: 7. The CDR3 sequence is 14 residues long. Germline assignment: CDR1 SQVTM and CDR2 ANQGSEA. As DNA, the CDR3 is TGCAGCGTTGAATCCGGGACAGTGGGAGATACGCAGTATTTT. Its protein is CSVESGTVGDTQYF.

This clonotype counts as medium-sized. With the library built for alpha chains, this beta chain is off target and its frequency is not meaningful. This sequence joins TRBV5-1 and TRBJ2-3; the match to TRBD2 covers 12 bases. CDR3 length: 16 residues. V lost 0 bases to trimming and J lost 3 bases; unmatched junction nucleotides: 2. Germline values: CDR1 SGHRS, CDR2 YFSETQ. CDR3 residues: CASSLAGTSGTDTQYF. The DNA for the CDR3 is TGCGCCAGCAGCTTGGCCGGGACTAGCGGGACAGATACGCAGTATTTT.

Within the sample, this clonotype is medium-sized. This beta chain is off target for a library built for alpha chains, so its abundance means little. The rearrangement uses TRBV11-2 and TRBJ1-4; no clear D gene. Trimming cost V 7 bases and J 7 bases, with 19 bases left between them. The CDR3 is 15 residues long. The germline CDR1 and CDR2 sequences are SGHAT and FQNNGV. The CDR3 DNA sequence: TGTGCCAGCACCGCGAGACTCCTAACGCCTGAAAAACTGTTTTTT. Residues: CASTARLLTPEKLFF.

This clonotype appeared many times. Since it is a stray read in a library aimed at alpha chains, this beta chain has a size that is not meaningful. This sequence joins TRBV7-9 and TRBJ1-6, with D perhaps matching TRBD1 (5 bases). The V gene's germline CDR1 is SEHNR and CDR2 FQNEAQ (reference sequence). V lost 5 bases, J lost 4 bases, and 9 bases lay in between. This CDR3 has 14 residues. The CDR3 region is CASSPDSYNSPLHF. CDR3 bases: TGTGCCAGCAGCCCCGACAGTTATAATTCACCCCTCCACTTT.

This clonotype counts as medium-sized. This beta chain is off target for a library built for alpha chains, so its abundance means little. CDR3 residues: CASSQSPAKRSATEAFF. DNA of the CDR3: TGCGCCAGCAGCCAATCCCCGGCCAAAAGAAGTGCCACTGAAGCTTTCTTT. This chain links TRBV4-1 with TRBJ1-1; D not certain. The ends were cut back, 2 bases at V and 4 bases at J, with 20 bases in the middle. This CDR3 is built from 17 residues. The V gene's germline CDR1 is MGHRA and CDR2 YSYEKL.

This clonotype is labeled medium-sized. With the library built for alpha chains, this beta chain is off target and its frequency is not meaningful. The chain is built from TRBV28 and TRBJ1-1; D remains unclear. The CDR3 loop spans 11 amino acids. CDR1 and CDR2 (germline): MDHEN, SYDVKM. Trimming removed 8 bases at V and 1 base at J, with 5 bases between. CDR3 amino acids: CASGRNTEAFF. CDR3 DNA sequence: TGTGCCAGCGGGAGGAACACTGAAGCTTTCTTT.

By proportion, this clonotype is medium-sized (0.01 to 0.1%). Found in a library prepared for alpha chains, this beta chain is an off-target read, and its abundance has little meaning. The chain uses TRBV3-1 and TRBJ2-5; 9 nucleotides line up with TRBD1. CDR3 size: 16 residues. CDR1 is LGHDT, CDR2 YNNKEL, per germline (reference sequence). V shed 1 base and J 2 bases; nucleotides not matched to a gene: 5. In DNA, the CDR3 is TGTGCCAGCAGCCAAGGACCGGGACAGGGTCAAGAGACCCAGTACTTC. Its protein product is CASSQGPGQGQETQYF.

This clonotype is large in the sample. The size of this beta chain means little, since it is a stray read in a library made for alpha chains. J is TRBJ1-5 and V is TRBV12-3 or TRBV12-4, with 8 positions matching TRBD1. The CDR3 contains 15 residues. The V and J ends lost 5 bases and 2 bases, in that order; junction bases with no gene match: 5. The CDR3 spells CASSQGQGGNQPQHF. The CDR3 region has the DNA TGTGCCAGCAGTCAAGGACAGGGTGGCAATCAGCCCCAGCATTTT.

By share, this clonotype ranks as medium-sized. This beta chain is an off-target read within a library intended for alpha chains, so its frequency means little. The chain employs TRBV12-3 or TRBV12-4 and TRBJ1-5; 9 bases agree with TRBD1. This CDR3 is built from 18 residues. Trimming at V came to 5 bases and at J to 0 bases, leaving 11 bases not matched to a gene. CDR3 nucleotides: TGTGCCAGCAGTAGGACAGGGGCCGCCCTTTATAGCAATCAGCCCCAGCATTTT. Its protein product is CASSRTGAALYSNQPQHF.

This clonotype was seen many times. This beta chain came through as a stray read in a library set up for alpha chains, and its size says little. The genes are TRBV7-2 and TRBJ2-4; D uncertain. The CDR3 totals 16 residues. The V gene's germline CDR1 is SGHTA and CDR2 FQGNSA. V lost 1 base to trimming and J lost 5 bases, with 15 bases between them. CDR3 amino acids: CASSLVSTASQNIQYF. As DNA, the CDR3 is TGTGCCAGCAGCTTAGTTTCCACAGCTTCCCAAAACATTCAGTACTTC.

This clonotype was counted ten times or more. The library was built for alpha chains, so this beta chain is an off-target read and its size means little. The chain employs TRBV7-8 and TRBJ2-7, with 7 bases lining up with TRBD2. V lost 4 bases, J lost 2 bases, and 8 bases stayed unmatched. The CDR3 runs 15 residues. Germline V CDR1 and CDR2: SGHVS, FQNEAQ. CDR3 coding DNA: TGTGCCAGCAGCTCCACACCCGGGACTACCTACGAGCAGTACTTC. This encodes CASSSTPGTTYEQYF.

The table lists this clonotype with many counts. This beta chain is a stray sequence in a library constructed for alpha chains; its clone size is not meaningful. This chain joins TRBV12-3 or TRBV12-4 and TRBJ1-2; TRBD1 matches at 7 bases. The V gene end was trimmed by 6 bases and the J gene end by 2 bases; junction bases not matched to a gene: 3. The CDR3 loop spans 13 amino acids. CDR3 in DNA: TGTGCCAGCAGGCCGGGACAGAACTATGGCTACACCTTC. It is translated as CASRPGQNYGYTF.

By proportion, this clonotype is medium-sized. This beta chain is an unintended read in a library built for alpha chains; its size means little. V is TRBV2 and J is TRBJ2-2, with D uncertain. There are 14 residues in the CDR3. In germline, CDR1 is SNHLY, CDR2 FYNNEI. With 5 bases removed from V and 1 base from J, the gap between germline ends came to 8 bases. The CDR3 sequence is CASSITGNTGELFF. The DNA for the CDR3 is TGTGCCAGCAGTATTACTGGGAACACCGGGGAGCTGTTTTTT.